Below, 27 T cell receptor beta chains from the same sample are listed, as sequenced in a study of cytomegalovirus exposure and HLA in healthy donors. The method was immunoSEQ multiplex PCR; TCRdb's version includes in-frame clones alone and lacks a portion of them. The sample has around 180,000 clones, 86% seen once. The sequenced sample consisted of PBMCs. Receptor source: a woman in her late teens or twenties in good health and CMV-seronegative.

V is TRBV5-4 and J is TRBJ2-3; perhaps TRBD2 as D (6 bases). The CDR3 covers 15 residues. The germline V and J ends were trimmed by 5 bases and 0 bases, with 13 bases remaining between them. Germline V lookup: CDR1 SGHNT, CDR2 YYREEE (reference sequence). CDR3 region: CASSSGPTSTDTQYF. CDR3 nucleotides: TGTGCCAGCAGTAGCGGACCAACTAGCACAGATACGCAGTATTTT.

Written as DNA, the CDR3 is TGTGCCAGCAGTTTGGGGACTTTTCGGACCACCGGGGAGCTGTTTTTT. As protein: CASSLGTFRTTGELFF. V gene TRBV27 combines with J gene TRBJ2-2, with a possible D match to TRBD2 (6 bases). The V gene lost 3 bases and the J gene lost 4 bases, with 15 bases spanning the gap. The CDR3 extends over 16 amino acids. The germline gives CDR1 MNHEY, CDR2 SMNVEV (reference sequence).

The chain's CDR3 is CASSPNLPGRNATNLHIGELFF. The CDR3 nucleotides read TGCGCCAGCAGCCCTAACCTTCCCGGGAGAAACGCGACCAACCTTCACATCGGGGAGCTGTTTTTT. The chain is built from TRBV5-1 and TRBJ2-2, with D perhaps matching TRBD2 (6 bases). V gave up 4 bases and J gave up 7 bases, with 38 bases separating them. This CDR3 is 22 amino acids long. CDR1 and CDR2 from the germline V gene are SGHRS and YFSETQ.

J is TRBJ2-7 and V is TRBV9; TRBD1 is a possible D gene (6 bases). Trimming took off 4 bases at V and 7 bases at J, with 24 bases between the two ends. The CDR3 has 16 amino acids. Germline-derived CDR1 and CDR2 are SGDLS and YYNGEE. CDR3 in amino acids: CASSPQTGAGAGEQYF. CDR3 DNA sequence: TGTGCCAGCAGCCCCCAAACCGGGGCAGGGGCAGGAGAGCAGTACTTC.

The rearrangement joins TRBV19 to TRBJ2-7, with TRBD1 matching 11 bases. Losses at the gene ends were 3 bases for V and 7 bases for J; bases not matched to a gene: 5. The CDR3 contains 14 residues. Germline CDR1 and CDR2: LNHDA and SQIVND (reference sequence). Here the CDR3 DNA reads TGTGCCAGTAGTATCGGGACAGGGGGTGGAGAGCAGTACTTC. Translating gives CASSIGTGGGEQYF.

The rearrangement joins TRBV4-1 to TRBJ1-3; 7 bases map to TRBD1. In germline, CDR1 is MGHRA, CDR2 YSYEKL. There are 15 residues in the CDR3. V shed 0 bases, J shed 3 bases, and the junction held 2 bases outside the gene matches. As DNA, the CDR3 is TGCGCCAGCAGCCAAGAGGACAGGCGTGGAAACACCATATATTTT. Its protein is CASSQEDRRGNTIYF.

The V gene is TRBV7-9, the J gene TRBJ1-1, with D unresolved. V was cut by 4 bases and J by 5 bases, with 14 bases left in between. CDR3 length: 14 residues. Germline V gives CDR1 SEHNR, CDR2 FQNEAQ (reference sequence). In nucleotides, the CDR3 is TGTGCCAGCAGCTCATCAGCTCCGGGGACTGAAGCTTTCTTT. It specifies CASSSSAPGTEAFF.

V usage is TRBV25-1 and J usage is TRBJ1-4; TRBD1 aligns across 8 bases. There are 16 residues in the CDR3. V was pared by 1 base and J by 8 bases, with 9 bases of the junction left unmatched. Per the germline V gene, CDR1 is MGHDK and CDR2 is SYGVNS. The DNA of the CDR3 is TGTGCCAGCAGTGAATCTAAGCGACAGGGGAGGGAAAAACTGTTTTTT. It encodes CASSESKRQGREKLFF.

V is TRBV25-1 and J is TRBJ1-4, with D maybe TRBD1 (5 bases). Between the trimmed V and J ends, which lost 4 bases and 2 bases, there was a span of 8 bases. Germline V gene data show CDR1 as MGHDK and CDR2 as SYGVNS. The CDR3 consists of 14 residues. CDR3 nucleotides: TGTGCCAGCAGTGTGGGACTCACTAATGAAAAACTGTTTTTT. Protein product: CASSVGLTNEKLFF. Based on the CDR3 plus reference TRBV25-1 and TRBJ1-4, the full variable domain is EADIYQTPRYLVIGTGKKITLECSQTMGHDKMYWYQQDPGMELHLIHYSYGVNSTEKGDLSSESTVSRIRTEHFPLTLESARPSHTSQYLCASSVGLTNEKLFFGSGTQLSVL.

This clone was observed a few times. The rearrangement joins TRBV29-1 to TRBJ1-2; D is uncertain. The length of the CDR3 is 12 residues. In germline, CDR1 is SQVTM, CDR2 ANQGSEA. With 3 bases removed from V and 2 bases from J, the gap between germline ends came to 7 bases. The CDR3: CSVDEGNYGYTF. Here the CDR3 DNA reads TGCAGCGTTGATGAGGGAAACTATGGCTACACCTTC.

The gene calls are TRBV7-9 and TRBJ2-7; possible D gene TRBD1, 6 bases. Between the trimmed V and J ends, which lost 7 bases and 0 bases, there was a span of 16 bases. Germline V gene sequence: CDR1 SEHNR, CDR2 FQNEAQ (reference sequence). This CDR3 spans 15 amino acids. DNA for the CDR3: TGTGCCAGCAACCAAGGTTACAGGGACTCCTACGAGCAGTACTTC. This translates into CASNQGYRDSYEQYF.

This rearrangement joins TRBV19 to TRBJ1-5, with D possibly TRBD1 on 6 matching bases. Per germline, CDR1 LNHDA and CDR2 SQIVND (reference sequence). V shed 6 bases and J shed 0 bases, with 9 bases lying between them. This CDR3 is built from 14 residues. The CDR3 DNA is TGTGCCAGTAGGGACAGAGATAGCAATCAGCCCCAGCATTTT. This gives the protein CASRDRDSNQPQHF.

This sequence joins TRBV2 and TRBJ1-1; maybe TRBD1 (6 bases). V was trimmed by 6 bases and J by 4 bases, leaving 18 bases between them. Germline CDR1 is SNHLY and CDR2 is FYNNEI. This CDR3 is built from 15 residues. CDR3 nucleotide sequence: TGTGCCAGCAGCCCAACCGGACAGAGTTTCACTGAAGCTTTCTTT. As protein: CASSPTGQSFTEAFF.

The chain uses TRBV2 and TRBJ1-3; perhaps TRBD1 as D (5 bases). The CDR3 extends over 16 amino acids. CDR1 SNHLY and CDR2 FYNNEI come from the germline V gene. Trimming stripped 6 bases from V and 0 bases from J, with 15 bases between. This CDR3 reads CASRARTRNSGNTIYF. CDR3 nucleotide sequence: TGTGCCAGCAGGGCCAGGACAAGGAACTCTGGAAACACCATATATTTT. The whole variable domain, remainder taken from reference TRBV2 and TRBJ1-3, is EPEVTQTPSHQVTQMGQEVILRCVPISNHLYFYWYRQILGQKVEFLVSFYNNEISEKSEIFDDQFSVERPDGSNFTLKIRSTKLEDSAMYFCASRARTRNSGNTIYFGEGSWLTVV.

This clone has just one count. This chain connects TRBV6-4 to TRBJ2-3; the match to TRBD2 covers 8 bases. Germline-derived CDR1 and CDR2 are MRHNA and SNTAGT. The CDR3 contains 15 residues. V shed 3 bases, J shed 4 bases, and the junction held 6 bases outside the gene matches. The CDR3 nucleotides read TGTGCCAGCAGTGAGGTAGCGGGGAAGGCAGATACGCAGTATTTT. It encodes CASSEVAGKADTQYF.

J is TRBJ2-1 and V is TRBV19; 7 nucleotides agree with TRBD1. Germline V gene data show CDR1 as LNHDA and CDR2 as SQIVND (reference sequence). The CDR3 is 15 amino acids. V trimming: 5 bases; J trimming: 4 bases; junction bases outside the gene matches: 8. The CDR3 DNA follows: TGTGCCAGTAGTGTACTGAGGACAGGATACAATGAGCAGTTCTTC. Residues: CASSVLRTGYNEQFF. The whole variable domain, remainder taken from reference TRBV19 and TRBJ2-1, is DGGITQSPKYLFRKEGQNVTLSCEQNLNHDAMYWYRQDPGQGLRLIYYSQIVNDFQKGDIAEGYSVSREKKESFPLTVTSAQKNPTAFYLCASSVLRTGYNEQFFGPGTRLTVL.

The chain combines TRBV9 with TRBJ1-1, with 9 nucleotides matching TRBD1. CDR1 is SGDLS, CDR2 YYNGEE, per germline. The CDR3 contains 15 residues. V lost 4 bases, J lost 3 bases, and 7 bases stayed unmatched. The CDR3 here is CASSPTGQGYTEAFF. CDR3 bases: TGTGCCAGCAGCCCGACGGGACAGGGATACACTGAAGCTTTCTTT.

The rearrangement links TRBV6-4 to TRBJ2-1, with 12 bases aligning to TRBD2. The ends lost 3 bases at V and 8 bases at J; junction bases unmatched: 5. The CDR3 loop spans 15 amino acids. Germline V gene lookup returns CDR1 MRHNA and CDR2 SNTAGT. The CDR3 DNA sequence: TGTGCCAGCAGTGAGACTAGCGGGAGTACGGATGAGCAGTTCTTC. Translating gives CASSETSGSTDEQFF.

The chain recombines TRBV13 with TRBJ1-4; 8 bases line up with TRBD1. Per germline, CDR1 PRHDT and CDR2 FYEKMQ (reference sequence). Unmatched junction bases numbered 8, after V lost 5 bases and J lost 6 bases. This CDR3 is built from 15 residues. The CDR3 bases are TGTGCCAGCAGCATCGACAGGGGCGGGGATGAAAAACTGTTTTTT. This codes for CASSIDRGGDEKLFF.

The rearrangement joins TRBV5-1 to TRBJ2-7; 9 nucleotides line up with TRBD1. Per germline, CDR1 SGHRS and CDR2 YFSETQ. Trimming removed 4 bases from V and 3 bases from J; junction bases left unmatched: 8. The CDR3 is 15 residues long. The CDR3, as DNA: TGCGCCAGCAGCACCGGACAGGGGAGGATCTACGAGCAGTACTTC. This codes for CASSTGQGRIYEQYF.

The gene calls are TRBV7-7 and TRBJ2-2, with TRBD1 matching over 7 bases. From germline, CDR1 is SSHAT and CDR2 FNYEAQ (reference sequence). V lost 4 bases and J lost 4; bases outside the gene matches: 3. The CDR3 runs 14 residues. The CDR3 region is CASSSNRGTGELFF. The CDR3 bases are TGTGCCAGCAGCTCAAACAGGGGCACCGGGGAGCTGTTTTTT.

The chain recombines TRBV19 with TRBJ2-3, with D possibly TRBD2 on 6 matching bases. The CDR3 runs to 16 residues. Germline CDR1 reads LNHDA; CDR2 reads SQIVND (reference sequence). With 3 bases removed from V and 0 bases from J, the gap between germline ends came to 13 bases. CDR3 in DNA: TGTGCCAGTAGTATTTATGCAGGACTAAGCACAGATACGCAGTATTTT. Amino acid sequence: CASSIYAGLSTDTQYF.

The chain uses TRBV5-1 and TRBJ2-7; 7 nucleotides line up with TRBD1. Germline lookup yields CDR1 SGHRS and CDR2 YFSETQ. The CDR3 sequence is 15 residues long. V lost 4 bases to trimming and J lost 2 bases; unmatched junction nucleotides: 9. The CDR3 coding sequence is TGCGCCAGCAGCCCTTCCGGGACAGCAACCTACGAGCAGTACTTC. Translating it yields CASSPSGTATYEQYF. The full variable domain, its missing parts supplied by reference TRBV5-1 and TRBJ2-7, is KAGVTQTPRYLIKTRGQQVTLSCSPISGHRSVSWYQQTPGQGLQFLFEYFSETQRNKGNFPGRFSGRQFSNSRSEMNVSTLELGDSALYLCASSPSGTATYEQYFGPGTRLTVT.

In this sample, this clone turned up a few times. The chain uses TRBV25-1 and TRBJ1-1; no clear D gene. Germline V gene sequence: CDR1 MGHDK, CDR2 SYGVNS. Trimming shortened V by 7 bases and J by 1 base, and 10 bases separated the two germline ends. CDR3 length equals 13 residues. CDR3 coding DNA: TGTGCCAGCATGAACAGCCAGAACACTGAAGCTTTCTTT. This translates into CASMNSQNTEAFF.

The chain links TRBV7-9 to TRBJ2-7; 8 bases line up with TRBD1. This CDR3 is built from 16 residues. Germline lookup yields CDR1 SEHNR and CDR2 FQNEAQ (reference sequence). V was clipped by 3 bases and J by 7 bases; unmatched bases: 14. The CDR3 is CASSFDRGGPLAEQYF. For the CDR3, the DNA is TGTGCCAGCAGCTTTGACAGGGGTGGACCCCTAGCTGAGCAGTACTTC.

The V gene is TRBV2, the J gene TRBJ2-2, with 8 bases aligning to TRBD1. From germline, CDR1 is SNHLY and CDR2 FYNNEI. V lost 7 bases to trimming and J lost 7 bases; unmatched junction nucleotides: 8. CDR3 length: 14 amino acids. CDR3 protein: CASTGQGSVGELFF. CDR3 DNA: TGTGCCAGCACCGGACAGGGATCCGTCGGGGAGCTGTTTTTT.

The chain recombines TRBV13 with TRBJ2-2, with D maybe TRBD1 (6 bases). The CDR3 sequence is 14 residues long. V lost 7 bases and J lost 4, with 13 bases in between. Germline V lookup: CDR1 PRHDT, CDR2 FYEKMQ (reference sequence). Here the CDR3 reads CASTLTGATGELFF. The DNA for the CDR3 is TGTGCCAGCACCCTGACAGGAGCCACCGGGGAGCTGTTTTTT.